These 17 T cell receptor beta chains came from one sample sequenced in a study of blood T cell repertoires in COVID-19. Some clones are missing from TCRdb's copy, which holds only in-frame ones; the method was immunoSEQ multiplex PCR. Of about 120,000 clones listed, about four fifths are singletons. Sequencing was performed on peripheral blood. The origin of the receptors is a human donor in a cohort sampled during active COVID-19.

The J gene is TRBJ1-1, the V gene TRBV6-5; D is possibly TRBD1 (5 bases). Trimming shortened V by 6 bases and J by 4 bases, and 15 bases separated the two germline ends. In germline, CDR1 is MNHEY, CDR2 SVGAGI. The CDR3 covers 14 residues. The CDR3 loop is CASSHNQGGTEAFF. The CDR3 DNA follows: TGTGCCAGCAGCCATAACCAGGGCGGCACTGAAGCTTTCTTT.

Note on this clone: The same CDR3 is also encoded by other DNA sequences in this sample. The chain joins TRBV6-5 to TRBJ1-3, with D possibly TRBD1 on 6 matching bases. Germline-derived CDR1 and CDR2 are MNHEY and SVGAGI. Trimming pared 2 bases from V and 4 bases from J, leaving 9 bases between. This CDR3 has 14 amino acids. CDR3 nucleotide sequence: TGTGCCAGCAGTTACGGGACACAGGGAAACACCATATATTTT. Residues: CASSYGTQGNTIYF.

CDR3 loop: CASSSSGQLSREAFF. Here the CDR3 DNA reads TGTGCCAGCAGTAGTTCGGGACAATTGTCACGGGAAGCTTTCTTT. This rearrangement joins TRBV27 to TRBJ1-1; tentative D call: TRBD1 (6 bases). With 5 bases removed from V and 8 bases from J, the gap between germline ends came to 21 bases. Looked up from germline, CDR1 is MNHEY and CDR2 is SMNVEV (reference sequence). The CDR3 covers 15 residues.

The chain joins TRBV3-1 (or the pseudogene TRBV3-2) to TRBJ1-2, with 7 bases fitting TRBD1. The length of the CDR3 is 18 residues. The V and J ends lost 0 bases and 2 bases, in that order; junction bases with no gene match: 12. CDR1 LGHDT and CDR2 YNNKEL come from the germline V gene (reference sequence). The CDR3 region is CASSQDWKGAIQNYGYTF. The CDR3, as DNA: TGTGCCAGCAGCCAAGACTGGAAGGGGGCTATCCAGAACTATGGCTACACCTTC.

This chain links TRBV27 with TRBJ1-2; 12 bases match TRBD1. The V and J ends lost 8 bases and 5 bases, in that order; junction bases with no gene match: 6. This CDR3 region has 14 residues. The germline gives CDR1 MNHEY, CDR2 SMNVEV (reference sequence). The CDR3, as DNA: TGTGCCAGCGGGACAGGGGGCCTTTGGTATGGCTACACCTTC. Encoded protein: CASGTGGLWYGYTF.

The chain uses TRBV6-5 and TRBJ2-7; no clear D. The germline V gene encodes CDR1 MNHEY and CDR2 SVGAGI. The CDR3 covers 13 residues. V lost 4 bases, J lost 4 bases, and 11 bases lay in between. In nucleotides, the CDR3 is TGTGCCAGCAGTTGGCGGCTGGGTTACGAGCAGTACTTC. The encoded protein is CASSWRLGYEQYF.

V and J are TRBV28 and TRBJ2-7; 11 nucleotides agree with TRBD2. V shed 5 bases, J shed 4 bases, and the junction held 7 bases outside the gene matches. This CDR3 has 15 amino acids. Germline V gene sequence: CDR1 MDHEN, CDR2 SYDVKM. CDR3 sequence: CASSRTGLAVYEQYF. The CDR3 nucleotides read TGTGCCAGCAGTCGGACGGGACTAGCGGTTTACGAGCAGTACTTC.

CDR3 sequence (DNA): TGTGCCAGCAGCCAAACACAGGGGGCTAGGGAAAAACTGTTTTTT. As protein: CASSQTQGAREKLFF. This chain connects TRBV3-1 (or the pseudogene TRBV3-2) to TRBJ1-4, with 9 positions matching TRBD1. Germline values: CDR1 LGHDT, CDR2 YNNKEL (reference sequence). This CDR3 is 15 amino acids long. With V trimmed by 2 bases and J by 8 bases, 6 bases remained unmatched.

The chain couples TRBV29-1 to TRBJ2-5, with D unresolved. V was trimmed by 0 bases and J by 0 bases, leaving 5 bases between them. Germline V gene lookup returns CDR1 SQVTM and CDR2 ANQGSEA. The CDR3 sequence is 13 residues long. In DNA, the CDR3 is TGCAGCGTTGAAGATCCGTACCAAGAGACCCAGTACTTC. Protein product: CSVEDPYQETQYF.

This sequence joins TRBV14 and TRBJ1-6; 7 bases are a match to TRBD1. Germline V CDR1 and CDR2: SGHDN, FVKESK. Losses at the gene ends were 4 bases for V and 10 bases for J; bases not matched to a gene: 1. CDR3 length: 12 residues. The CDR3 protein is CASSRDSSPLHF. The CDR3 DNA follows: TGTGCCAGCAGCCGGGACAGCTCACCCCTCCACTTT.

This chain connects TRBV2 to TRBJ1-6; D is undetermined. The CDR3 contains 15 residues. Germline CDR1 reads SNHLY; CDR2 reads FYNNEI. V shed 7 bases and J shed 0 bases, with 10 bases lying between them. This chain's CDR3 is CASNLRSSYNSPLHF. The CDR3 DNA follows: TGTGCCAGCAATCTGAGAAGCTCCTATAATTCACCCCTCCACTTT.

The J gene is TRBJ1-1, the V gene TRBV7-9; no reliable D call. The germline V gene has CDR1 SEHNR and CDR2 FQNEAQ (reference sequence). With 5 bases removed from V and 6 bases from J, the gap between germline ends came to 10 bases. The CDR3 consists of 12 residues. The CDR3 nucleotides are TGTGCCAGCAGCCCGGAGTCCCCTGAAGCTTTCTTT. As protein: CASSPESPEAFF.

In DNA, the CDR3 is TGCGCCAGCAGCCCGGACAGGGAAGGCTACACCTTC. This codes for CASSPDREGYTF. The genes are TRBV5-1 and TRBJ1-2; 8 nucleotides line up with TRBD1. CDR1 is SGHRS and CDR2 is YFSETQ in the germline V gene. The V gene end was trimmed by 4 bases and the J gene end by 8 bases; junction bases not matched to a gene: 4. The CDR3 totals 12 residues.

The chain is built from TRBV12-5 and TRBJ2-6; 12 bases line up with TRBD1. Germline V gene sequence: CDR1 LGHNT, CDR2 FRNRAP. The CDR3 has 18 amino acids. The trim removed 0 bases at V and 2 bases at J, leaving 2 bases unmatched. CDR3 protein: CASGLVGTGGAGANVLTF. The CDR3 DNA reads as TGTGCTAGTGGTTTGGTGGGGACAGGGGGCGCTGGGGCCAACGTCCTGACTTTC.

The chain recombines TRBV2 with TRBJ2-7; D is uncertain. Per germline, CDR1 SNHLY and CDR2 FYNNEI. CDR3 length: 11 amino acids. Between the trimmed V and J ends, which lost 5 bases and 4 bases, there was a span of 6 bases. The CDR3, as DNA: TGTGCCAGCAGTAATAATTACGAGCAGTACTTC. Protein: CASSNNYEQYF. The entire variable domain, with the rest obtained from reference TRBV2 and TRBJ2-7, is as follows: EPEVTQTPSHQVTQMGQEVILRCVPISNHLYFYWYRQILGQKVEFLVSFYNNEISEKSEIFDDQFSVERPDGSNFTLKIRSTKLEDSAMYFCASSNNYEQYFGPGTRLTVT.

V and J are TRBV6-5 and TRBJ1-1; TRBD1 matches at 10 bases. The germline V gene encodes CDR1 MNHEY and CDR2 SVGAGI. This CDR3 region has 15 residues. Trimming took 6 bases from V and 4 from J; bases not matched to a gene: 8. The CDR3 loop reads CASRDTGTGVTEAFF. CDR3 bases: TGTGCCAGCAGGGATACCGGGACAGGGGTCACTGAAGCTTTCTTT.

The rearrangement joins TRBV5-1 to TRBJ2-6; TRBD2 is a possible D gene (5 bases). The V end was cut by 3 bases, the J end by 4 bases, with 14 bases between. The CDR3 contains 16 residues. From germline, CDR1 is SGHRS and CDR2 YFSETQ. CDR3 nucleotides: TGCGCCAGCAGCTCCGGTGTGGGGAGAGGGGCCAACGTCCTGACTTTC. Translation gives CASSSGVGRGANVLTF.